This passage covers 21 T cell receptor beta chains from one sample sequenced in a study of T cell clonality in common variable immunodeficiency. The data were produced by immunoSEQ multiplex PCR, yet TCRdb's version contains in-frame clones alone and is incomplete. Recorded here are more than 30,000 clones, with no singletons, and the ten leading clones hold 5.4%. Whole-study findings and limits: In common variable immunodeficiency, TCR beta chains reportedly carried fewer deletions and N-nucleotide insertions.

Their antigens remain unidentified. The sequencing sample was made of peripheral blood mononuclear cells. The source of these receptors is a human donor with common variable immunodeficiency.

This clone was counted many times. The DNA read from the CDR3 is TGTGCCTATGCTTTGGGACAGGGATACGAG. Protein product: CAYALGQGYE. The full-length CDR3 reads as CAYALGQGYEQYF. The chain combines TRBV7-9 with TRBJ2-7, with TRBD1 identical over 9 bases. The sequenced fragment ends 3 residues before the CDR3 boundary, so the rest is inferred from the germline J gene. Germline V gives CDR1 SEHNR, CDR2 FQNEAQ (reference sequence). The CDR3 consists of 13 residues. J gave up 4 bases and V 11 bases, and 9 bases lay outside the gene matches.

This clone was seen a few times. The CDR3 is cut off 3 residues early in the read; its end comes from the germline J gene. This sequence joins TRBV6-2 or TRBV6-3 and TRBJ2-7, with D tentatively TRBD2 (7 bases). Trimming left V 0 bases short and J 0 bases short, with 15 bases between. The V gene's germline CDR1 is MNHEY and CDR2 SVGEGT. The CDR3 covers 17 residues. The CDR3 bases that were read are TGTGCCAGCAGTTACTCAATTCGGGGGGCGATCTCCTACGAG. It translates to CASSYSIRGAISYE. Given in full, the CDR3 is CASSYSIRGAISYEQYF.

At least ten counts were recorded for this clone. The observed sequence ends 3 residues before the CDR3 terminus, with the missing tail filled in from the germline J gene. The chain uses TRBV29-1 and TRBJ1-1; no definite D call. The CDR3 is made up of 11 amino acids. Per germline, CDR1 SQVTM and CDR2 ANQGSEA. Trimming took off 7 bases at V and 0 bases at J, with 6 bases between the two ends. Partial CDR3 DNA: TGCAGCGCCAGATTGAACACTGAA. The encoded protein is CSARLNTE. The CDR3 reads in full as CSARLNTEAFF.

This clone was observed a few times. The CDR3 end is not reached by the read, which stops 3 residues before it; the germline J gene fills it in. This chain joins TRBV19 and TRBJ2-5; D may be TRBD2 (6 bases). The CDR3 spans 14 residues. V shed 3 bases and J shed 1 base, with 9 bases lying between them. Germline loops: CDR1 LNHDA, CDR2 SQIVND (reference sequence). The sequenced CDR3 bases are TGTGCCAGTAGTATCGCGGGGTTCCAAGAGACC. Its translation: CASSIAGFQET. The whole CDR3 protein is CASSIAGFQETQYF.

Of note for this clone: The CDR3 end falls 3 residues outside the read, so it is completed with the germline J gene. This sequence joins TRBV7-2 and TRBJ1-1; TRBD1 is a possible D gene (6 bases). The germline gives CDR1 SGHTA, CDR2 FQGNSA. Trimming removed 5 bases at V and 6 bases at J, with 19 bases between. The CDR3 totals 15 residues. The CDR3 here is CASSQRGGRYSEAFF. The sequenced CDR3 bases are TGTGCCAGCAGCCAAAGGGGGGGGCGGTATTCTGAA.

This clone was counted at least ten times. The CDR3 end falls 3 residues outside the read, so it is completed with the germline J gene. The gene calls are TRBV19 and TRBJ2-5; tentative D call: TRBD1 (6 bases). CDR1 LNHDA and CDR2 SQIVND come from the germline V gene (reference sequence). The CDR3 sequence is 13 residues long. V was pared by 5 bases and J by 1 base, with 8 bases between. This chain's CDR3 is CASSGGSQETQYF. Incomplete CDR3 DNA: TGTGCCAGTAGTGGGGGCAGCCAAGAGACC.

Points on this clone: The read falls 3 residues short of the CDR3 end, and the missing part is taken from the germline J gene. The chain has TRBV19 and TRBJ1-4; D is unresolved. Between the trimmed V and J ends, which lost 7 bases and 6 bases, there was a span of 15 bases. The CDR3 runs 14 residues. Germline CDR1 and CDR2: LNHDA and SQIVND (reference sequence). This CDR3 reads CASTDRTDYEKLFF. The DNA read from the CDR3 is TGTGCCAGTACCGACCGTACGGACTATGAAAAA.

This clone was seen more than once but under ten times. The read is 3 residues too short to cover the CDR3 end, so that end is filled in from the germline J gene. The chain couples TRBV7-9 to TRBJ2-7, with a possible D match to TRBD1 (7 bases). This CDR3 is built from 14 residues. Trimming took 6 bases from V and 3 from J, leaving 15 bases between them. Germline values: CDR1 SEHNR, CDR2 FQNEAQ (reference sequence). CDR3 sequence: CASRQEGALYEQYF. Partial CDR3 DNA: TGTGCCAGCAGGCAGGAGGGGGCTCTCTACGAG.

Details on this clone: The read falls 3 residues short of the CDR3 end, and the missing part is taken from the germline J gene. The chain joins TRBV2 to TRBJ2-1; 7 nucleotides line up with TRBD2. Unmatched junction bases numbered 7, after V lost 6 bases and J lost 5 bases. Looked up from germline, CDR1 is SNHLY and CDR2 is FYNNEI. There are 14 residues in the CDR3. The sequenced part of the CDR3 DNA is TGTGCCAGCAGGAGACTAGCCGTAAACAATGAG. Translated: CASRRLAVNNE. The full CDR3 is CASRRLAVNNEQFF.

In this sample, this clone turned up a few times. The part of the CDR3 DNA that was read is TGTGCCAGCAGCCCGGGACTAGCTTCAGATACG. Translated: CASSPGLASDT. The entire CDR3 protein reads CASSPGLASDTQYF. The V gene is TRBV11-3, the J gene TRBJ2-3, with 9 nucleotides matching TRBD2. The read is 3 residues too short to cover the CDR3 end, so that end is filled in from the germline J gene. Per germline, CDR1 SGHNT and CDR2 YENEEA. V was pared by 5 bases and J by 4 bases, with 4 bases of the junction left unmatched. This CDR3 contains 14 residues.

With regard to this clone: The CDR3 is cut off 3 residues early in the read; its end comes from the germline J gene. V gene TRBV5-1 combines with J gene TRBJ2-7; TRBD1 matches at 8 bases. Trimming removed 7 bases from V and 6 bases from J; junction bases left unmatched: 3. Germline V gene data show CDR1 as SGHRS and CDR2 as YFSETQ. The CDR3 is made up of 11 amino acids. CDR3 DNA (partial): TGCGCCAGCGGACAGGGCAGCGAG. Protein product: CASGQGSE. The whole CDR3 is CASGQGSEQYF.

Points on this clone: The CDR3 is cut off 3 residues early in the read; its end comes from the germline J gene. The J gene is TRBJ2-7, the V gene TRBV7-6; maybe TRBD2 (5 bases). Germline V lookup: CDR1 SGHVS, CDR2 FNYEAQ. The CDR3 sequence is 15 residues long. The V end was cut by 0 bases, the J end by 5 bases, with 14 bases between. This CDR3 reads CASSLAGLQVDEQYF. The sequenced part of the CDR3 DNA is TGTGCCAGCAGCTTAGCCGGACTCCAGGTCGACGAG.

To note about this clone: The read terminates 3 residues ahead of where the CDR3 ends, so the germline J gene completes it. The chain combines TRBV7-6 with TRBJ1-4; 12 positions match TRBD1. With V trimmed by 3 bases and J by 8 bases, 10 bases remained unmatched. Germline V lookup: CDR1 SGHVS, CDR2 FNYEAQ. This CDR3 has 17 residues. The part of the CDR3 DNA that was read is TGTGCCAGCAGCTTCGGGACAGGGGGCGCCGGGGGCGAAAAA. Translation gives CASSFGTGGAGGEK. From start to end, the CDR3 is CASSFGTGGAGGEKLFF.

This clone was counted a few times. The read ends 3 residues before the CDR3 terminus; that terminus is restored from the germline J gene. The chain links TRBV2 to TRBJ1-2; 10 bases are shared with TRBD1. Germline lookup yields CDR1 SNHLY and CDR2 FYNNEI. This CDR3 is built from 13 residues. CDR3 sequence reads: CASRGQGVTGYTF. The CDR3 DNA, read in part, is TGTGCCAGCAGAGGACAGGGGGTGACCGGC.

This clone has more than one count but fewer than ten. The read gets to within 3 residues of the CDR3 end, and the germline J gene fills in the rest. The chain links TRBV20-1 to TRBJ2-3; no firm D call. The length of the CDR3 is 11 residues. V dropped 6 bases and J dropped 3 bases, with 7 bases sitting between them. Germline-derived CDR1 and CDR2 are DFQATT and SNEGSKA (reference sequence). CDR3 sequence reads: CSAKVTDTQYF. The CDR3 DNA, read in part, is TGCAGTGCCAAGGTTACAGATACG.

This clone turned up a few times. Sequencing ends 3 residues short of the CDR3 end; the germline J gene provides the rest. The chain uses TRBV30 and TRBJ2-7, with D perhaps matching TRBD2 (6 bases). The germline V gene has CDR1 GTSNPN and CDR2 SVGIG (reference sequence). Trimming took 4 bases from V and 0 from J, leaving 16 bases between them. The CDR3 has 15 residues. CDR3 DNA, as far as it was read: TGTGCCTGGACCGAACGGGGGTATAGCTCCTACGAG. Protein sequence: CAWTERGYSSYE. The CDR3 reads in full as CAWTERGYSSYEQYF.

This clone was seen many times. The sequenced fragment ends 3 residues before the CDR3 boundary, so the rest is inferred from the germline J gene. This chain links TRBV5-1 with TRBJ1-1; TRBD1 matches at 7 bases. CDR1 and CDR2 (germline): SGHRS, YFSETQ. V shed 4 bases, J shed 0 bases, and the junction held 6 bases outside the gene matches. CDR3 length: 15 amino acids. CDR3 sequence reads: CASSPVTGMNTEAFF. CDR3 bases read: TGCGCCAGCAGCCCAGTGACAGGGATGAACACTGAA. The full variable domain, in which reference TRBV5-1 and TRBJ1-1 provide the parts outside the CDR3, is KAGVTQTPRYLIKTRGQQVTLSCSPISGHRSVSWYQQTPGQGLQFLFEYFSETQRNKGNFPGRFSGRQFSNSRSEMNVSTLELGDSALYLCASSPVTGMNTEAFFGQGTRLTVV.

CDR3 sequence reads: CASSPPGTGFSFGDTEAFF. The part of the CDR3 DNA that was read is TGTGCCAGCTCACCCCCCGGGACAGGTTTTTCTTTTGGGGACACTGAA. The chain combines TRBV18 with TRBJ1-1; 8 bases are shared with TRBD1. The missing CDR3 end, 3 residues past where the read stops, is filled in from the germline J gene. CDR1 KGHSH and CDR2 LQKENI come from the germline V gene. V shed 3 bases, J shed 3 bases, and the junction held 18 bases outside the gene matches. This CDR3 is 19 amino acids long.

The table lists this clone with a few counts. The CDR3 end is not reached by the read, which stops 3 residues before it; the germline J gene fills it in. V gene TRBV7-6 combines with J gene TRBJ1-2; 7 nucleotides align to TRBD1. CDR1 SGHVS and CDR2 FNYEAQ come from the germline V gene. Trimming at V came to 4 bases and at J to 4 bases, leaving 12 bases not matched to a gene. This CDR3 has 16 residues. CDR3: CASSSALGTVTYGYTF. The sequenced CDR3 bases are TGTGCCAGCAGCTCCGCATTAGGGACAGTTACCTATGGC.

This clone was counted ten times or more. The read halts 3 residues ahead of the CDR3 end, with the missing end drawn from the germline J gene. The chain has TRBV29-1 and TRBJ2-7; 10 nucleotides align to TRBD2. CDR1 SQVTM and CDR2 ANQGSEA come from the germline V gene. The CDR3 covers 13 residues. J lost 2 bases, V lost 7 bases, and 5 bases had no gene match. CDR3 DNA, as far as it was read: TGCAGCGCGAAACTAGCGGGGCCCTACGAG. Its protein is CSAKLAGPYE. The whole CDR3 region reads CSAKLAGPYEQYF.

Notes on this clone: Sequencing ends 3 residues short of the CDR3 end; the germline J gene provides the rest. The chain links TRBV18 to TRBJ1-6; 10 bases map to TRBD1. The CDR3 is 16 amino acids. V shed 6 bases, J shed 1 base, and the junction held 3 bases outside the gene matches. Germline V gene data show CDR1 as KGHSH and CDR2 as LQKENI. This CDR3 reads CASSAGQGSYNSPLHF. The CDR3 DNA, read in part, is TGTGCCAGCTCGGCGGGACAGGGGTCCTATAATTCACCC.